The 31 T cell receptor beta chains below come from one sample, sequenced in a study of CD8 T cells in ankylosing spondylitis. TCRdb reanalysed the 5' RACE reads using MiXCR and keeps one entry per CDR3 protein. Of tens of thousands of distinct CDR3 sequences listed, roughly 6.1% are singletons. Sequences were obtained from synovial fluid, either unsorted or a sorted T cell fraction (not recorded which). These receptors were obtained from a male donor with ankylosing spondylitis.

The CDR3 loop reads CASSNPGPGEQYF. The CDR3 nucleotides read TGTGCCAGTAGTAACCCGGGTCCGGGCGAGCAGTACTTC. This chain uses TRBV19 with TRBJ2-7; D gene ambiguous. Germline CDR1 and CDR2: LNHDA and SQIVND (reference sequence). CDR3 length: 13 residues. With 4 bases removed from V and 6 bases from J, the gap between germline ends came to 13 bases.

This clonotype was counted at least ten times. The chain carries TRBV28 and TRBJ1-5; TRBD1 might be the D (6 bases). The V end was cut by 6 bases, the J end by 3 bases, with 12 bases between. The CDR3 loop spans 14 amino acids. Germline V gene data show CDR1 as MDHEN and CDR2 as SYDVKM. CDR3 amino acids: CASSPHRANQPQHF. DNA for the CDR3: TGTGCCAGCAGCCCCCACAGGGCCAATCAGCCCCAGCATTTT.

The V call is TRBV4-1, the J call TRBJ2-7; 10 bases are a match to TRBD2. V shed 4 bases and J 3 bases; nucleotides not matched to a gene: 9. CDR3 size: 16 residues. Germline assignment: CDR1 MGHRA and CDR2 YSYEKL. Written as DNA, the CDR3 is TGCGCCAGCAGCCTCGTTGACGGACTAGCGGTCTACGAGCAGTACTTC. This codes for CASSLVDGLAVYEQYF.

The rearrangement joins TRBV7-8 to TRBJ1-2, with D possibly matching TRBD1 (6 bases). The CDR3 is 14 residues long. V was trimmed by 1 base and J by 8 bases, leaving 14 bases between them. The V gene's germline CDR1 is SGHVS and CDR2 FQNEAQ. The chain's CDR3 is CASSLVNRGGGYTF. Here the CDR3 DNA reads TGTGCCAGCAGCTTAGTAAATCGCGGGGGCGGCTACACCTTC.

This clonotype was counted many times. This rearrangement joins TRBV20-1 to TRBJ2-1; the match to TRBD2 covers 7 bases. Germline CDR1 DFQATT, CDR2 SNEGSKA (reference sequence). There are 14 residues in the CDR3. The J segment lost 4 bases and the V segment lost 1 base, leaving 4 bases of the junction unmatched. CDR3: CSARGLAVYNEQFF. The CDR3 coding sequence is TGCAGTGCTAGAGGTCTAGCGGTTTACAATGAGCAGTTCTTC.

This clonotype was counted ten times or more. The chain uses TRBV29-1 and TRBJ1-3; D uncertain. The CDR3 runs 15 residues. The germline V and J ends were trimmed by 4 bases and 0 bases, with 13 bases remaining between them. Germline V lookup: CDR1 SQVTM, CDR2 ANQGSEA. DNA for the CDR3: TGCAGCGTTGTGACCCCTCCGAGCTCTGGAAACACCATATATTTT. It yields the protein CSVVTPPSSGNTIYF. Together with reference TRBV29-1 and TRBJ1-3, the CDR3 gives the full variable domain: SAVISQKPSRDICQRGTSLTIQCQVDSQVTMMFWYRQQPGQSLTLIATANQGSEATYESGFVIDKFPISRPNLTFSTLTVSNMSPEDSSIYLCSVVTPPSSGNTIYFGEGSWLTVV.

This clonotype was observed at least ten times. This chain joins TRBV20-1 and TRBJ2-7; D may be TRBD1 or TRBD2 (6 bases each). Germline V gives CDR1 DFQATT, CDR2 SNEGSKA (reference sequence). The CDR3 consists of 14 residues. V lost 4 bases to trimming and J lost 0 bases, with 13 bases between them. CDR3 in amino acids: CSAIWRGSSYEQYF. For the CDR3, the DNA is TGCAGTGCTATTTGGAGGGGGAGCTCCTACGAGCAGTACTTC.

This chain links TRBV18 with TRBJ2-7; D is perhaps TRBD2 (6 bases). Trimming shortened V by 3 bases and J by 0 bases, and 12 bases separated the two germline ends. Germline values: CDR1 KGHSH, CDR2 LQKENI. CDR3 length equals 15 residues. This chain's CDR3 is CASSPRDFLSYEQYF. CDR3 nucleotides: TGTGCCAGCTCACCCCGGGACTTTCTCTCCTACGAGCAGTACTTC. The full variable domain, with the rest looked up from reference TRBV18 and TRBJ2-7, is NAGVMQNPRHLVRRRGQEARLRCSPMKGHSHVYWYRQLPEEGLKFMVYLQKENIIDESGMPKERFSAEFPKEGPSILRIQQVVRGDSAAYFCASSPRDFLSYEQYFGPGTRLTVT.

There are many counts of this clonotype. This rearrangement joins TRBV9 to TRBJ1-1; the D is unclear. Trimming removed 0 bases at V and 4 bases at J, with 7 bases between. Germline CDR1 is SGDLS and CDR2 is YYNGEE. This CDR3 is 13 amino acids long. The CDR3 DNA is TGTGCCAGCAGCGTAGGCTCGGGCACTGAAGCTTTCTTT. The encoded protein is CASSVGSGTEAFF.

This clonotype was seen only a few times. This chain joins TRBV6-2 or TRBV6-3 and TRBJ2-1; 11 bases align to TRBD2. Germline CDR1 reads MNHEY; CDR2 reads SVGEGT. Trimming at V came to 5 bases and at J to 16 bases, leaving 4 bases not matched to a gene. The CDR3 runs 11 residues. CDR3 DNA: TGTGCCAGCAGTCACGGGACTAGCGGTTTCTTC. This sequence encodes CASSHGTSGFF.

This clonotype was seen more than once but under ten times. The J gene is TRBJ1-5, the V gene TRBV7-2; no clear D gene. The CDR3 totals 14 residues. The germline V and J ends were trimmed by 1 base and 5 bases, with 9 bases remaining between them. CDR1 and CDR2 (germline): SGHTA, FQGNSA. The CDR3 protein is CASSLGFRDQPQHF. In DNA form, the CDR3 reads TGTGCCAGCAGCTTAGGTTTTAGGGATCAGCCCCAGCATTTT.

Many counts were recorded for this clonotype. The chain uses TRBV20-1 and TRBJ2-7, with no clear D. V was cut by 0 bases and J by 4 bases, with 4 bases left in between. This CDR3 region has 11 residues. Germline V gives CDR1 DFQATT, CDR2 SNEGSKA (reference sequence). CDR3 sequence reads: CSAREVYEQYF. The CDR3 nucleotides are TGCAGTGCTAGAGAAGTATACGAGCAGTACTTC.

This clonotype was seen ten or more times. This rearrangement joins TRBV11-2 to TRBJ1-1, with a weak D call TRBD1 (5 bases). The germline V and J ends were trimmed by 3 bases and 9 bases, with 23 bases remaining between them. The CDR3 has 16 amino acids. The germline V gene encodes CDR1 SGHAT and CDR2 FQNNGV. CDR3 in DNA: TGTGCCAGCAGCTTGGGGCAGAGCCATATGTACCCCAAAGCTTTCTTT. Protein: CASSLGQSHMYPKAFF.

This clonotype has a handful of counts. V and J are TRBV10-2 and TRBJ2-1, with 12 bases identical to TRBD2. The CDR3 totals 16 residues. V lost 2 bases to trimming and J lost 9 bases; unmatched junction nucleotides: 8. Germline CDR1 reads WSHSY; CDR2 reads SAAADI. The CDR3 protein is CASSEPRLAGASEQFF. DNA of the CDR3: TGCGCCAGCAGTGAGCCCCGACTAGCGGGAGCCAGTGAGCAGTTCTTC.

This clonotype was picked up many times. The V gene is TRBV28, the J gene TRBJ1-2, with D perhaps TRBD1 (5 bases). CDR1 and CDR2 from the germline V gene are MDHEN and SYDVKM. The CDR3 is made up of 13 amino acids. Trimming shortened V by 7 bases and J by 7 bases, and 16 bases separated the two germline ends. The CDR3, as DNA: TGTGCCAGCAACATAGAAGGGGCGCGTGGCTACACCTTC. Amino acid sequence: CASNIEGARGYTF.

This clonotype has at least ten counts. The chain recombines TRBV20-1 with TRBJ2-3; D is unresolved. CDR1 is DFQATT and CDR2 is SNEGSKA in the germline V gene (reference sequence). Trimming took 6 bases from V and 1 from J, leaving 14 bases between them. The CDR3 is made up of 14 amino acids. Written as DNA, the CDR3 is TGCAGTGCCACGCGCAGGATCCGCACAGATACGCAGTATTTT. It encodes CSATRRIRTDTQYF.

By share, this clonotype counts as medium-sized. The chain links TRBV24-1 to TRBJ2-5; the D is unclear. The CDR3 runs 12 residues. Per the germline V gene, CDR1 is KGHDR and CDR2 is SFDVKD. The ends were cut back, 7 bases at V and 5 bases at J, with 10 bases in the middle. CDR3 loop: CATSSPGETQYF. The CDR3 DNA follows: TGTGCCACCAGCTCCCCCGGCGAGACCCAGTACTTC.

This clonotype has a handful of counts. V usage is TRBV7-9 and J usage is TRBJ2-5; TRBD2 aligns across 15 bases. This CDR3 region has 17 residues. V was clipped by 2 bases and J by 5 bases; unmatched bases: 6. Germline CDR1 reads SEHNR; CDR2 reads FQNEAQ (reference sequence). CDR3 sequence: CASSLLGLAGGLETQYF. The DNA of the CDR3 is TGTGCCAGCAGCTTACTGGGACTAGCGGGAGGTTTGGAGACCCAGTACTTC.

In its sample, this clonotype was seen a few times. The chain employs TRBV20-1 and TRBJ2-5, with no clear D. CDR3 size: 12 residues. V lost 5 bases and J 3 bases, leaving 10 bases between the germline ends. Germline V gene sequence: CDR1 DFQATT, CDR2 SNEGSKA (reference sequence). Here the CDR3 reads CSAEKGEETQYF. CDR3 DNA: TGCAGTGCTGAGAAGGGCGAAGAGACCCAGTACTTC.

This clonotype came up many times. This sequence joins TRBV21-1 and TRBJ1-5; the table assigns TRBD1, which was not confirmed against the DNA. TRBV21-1 is shown as a pseudogene. CDR3 length: 15 residues. The DNA of the CDR3 is TGTGCCAGCAATGACGGACAAGGACCCAATCAGCCCCAGCATTTT. Encoded protein: CASNDGQGPNQPQHF.

This chain connects TRBV7-3 to TRBJ2-6; D gene unclear. This CDR3 is built from 17 residues. Germline lookup yields CDR1 SGHTA and CDR2 FQGTGA. V shed 5 bases and J shed 0 bases, with 14 bases lying between them. The chain's CDR3 is CASSRRAVTSGANVLTF. In DNA form, the CDR3 reads TGTGCCAGCAGCCGGAGAGCCGTGACCTCTGGGGCCAACGTCCTGACTTTC.

This clonotype is medium-sized. The J gene is TRBJ2-7, the V gene TRBV29-1; 11 positions match TRBD2. Germline values: CDR1 SQVTM, CDR2 ANQGSEA. CDR3 length equals 13 residues. J lost 6 bases, V lost 6 bases, and 7 bases had no gene match. The CDR3 here is CSVKRLAGSEQYF. DNA of the CDR3: TGCAGCGTCAAGAGACTAGCGGGATCCGAGCAGTACTTC.

The chain couples TRBV5-1 to TRBJ1-5; D unresolved. Germline CDR1 reads SGHRS; CDR2 reads YFSETQ. V was shortened by 2 bases and J by 7 bases, with 16 bases between the two germline ends. This CDR3 contains 15 residues. The CDR3 protein is CASSFGGLESQPQHF. The CDR3 DNA reads as TGCGCCAGCAGCTTTGGTGGACTGGAGAGCCAGCCCCAGCATTTT.

The V gene is TRBV15, the J gene TRBJ1-5; D might be TRBD1 (5 bases). V lost 1 base and J 5 bases, leaving 15 bases between the germline ends. Germline V gene data show CDR1 as LNHNV and CDR2 as YYDKDF (reference sequence). The CDR3 totals 16 residues. CDR3: CATSRGGARRDQPQHF. DNA of the CDR3: TGTGCCACCAGCAGAGGAGGGGCTAGGAGGGATCAGCCCCAGCATTTT.

This clonotype has a handful of counts. The chain uses TRBV7-3 and TRBJ2-2; no clear D. Germline assignment: CDR1 SGHTA and CDR2 FQGTGA. The V and J ends lost 6 bases and 6 bases respectively, with 11 bases between them. This CDR3 is 13 amino acids long. The CDR3 here is CASRYIGAGELFF. In DNA form, the CDR3 reads TGTGCCAGCAGGTACATCGGTGCCGGGGAGCTGTTTTTT.

This clonotype occurred many times. The rearrangement joins TRBV29-1 to TRBJ2-7; 8 bases fit TRBD1. V lost 1 base, J lost 7 bases, and 9 bases stayed unmatched. The CDR3 covers 14 residues. In germline, CDR1 is SQVTM, CDR2 ANQGSEA. The CDR3 loop reads CSVEVTGGFLEQYF. DNA for the CDR3: TGCAGCGTTGAAGTCACAGGGGGTTTCCTAGAGCAGTACTTC.

This clonotype was counted only a few times. The CDR3 spells CASSAGLAGGLNTGELFF. The CDR3 DNA sequence: TGTGCCAGCAGCGCGGGACTAGCGGGAGGCCTGAACACCGGGGAGCTGTTTTTT. V and J are TRBV9 and TRBJ2-2; TRBD2 aligns across 15 bases. The trim removed 3 bases at V and 1 base at J, leaving 4 bases unmatched. Germline CDR1 and CDR2: SGDLS and YYNGEE. CDR3 length equals 18 residues.

This clonotype was seen only a few times. The CDR3 does not close with the conserved phenylalanine or tryptophan, likely indicating a read error. The CDR3 DNA sequence: TGTGCCAGTAGTATGGGGGGAGGGTACAATGAGCAGTTCTCC. Protein product: CASSMGGGYNEQFS. This chain joins TRBV19 and TRBJ2-1; 7 nucleotides match TRBD2. This CDR3 has 14 amino acids. Trimming removed 3 bases from V and 4 bases from J; junction bases left unmatched: 3. Germline values: CDR1 LNHDA, CDR2 SQIVND (reference sequence).

J is TRBJ1-2 and V is TRBV11-3; D not certain. The CDR3 totals 12 residues. Germline CDR1 and CDR2: SGHNT and YENEEA. Deletions cut 0 bases from V and 8 bases from J, with 7 bases between. CDR3: CASSLEVGGYTF. CDR3 nucleotides: TGTGCCAGCAGCTTAGAGGTGGGGGGCTACACCTTC.

This chain joins TRBV18 and TRBJ1-1; D unclear. The CDR3 extends over 16 amino acids. V lost 3 bases and J 1 base, leaving 15 bases between the germline ends. CDR1 and CDR2 from the germline V gene are KGHSH and LQKENI. CDR3 residues: CASSPLMEITNTEAFF. The CDR3 nucleotides are TGTGCCAGCTCACCGCTTATGGAGATTACGAACACTGAAGCTTTCTTT. Together with reference TRBV18 and TRBJ1-1, the CDR3 gives the full variable domain: NAGVMQNPRHLVRRRGQEARLRCSPMKGHSHVYWYRQLPEEGLKFMVYLQKENIIDESGMPKERFSAEFPKEGPSILRIQQVVRGDSAAYFCASSPLMEITNTEAFFGQGTRLTVV.

The table lists this clonotype with a few counts. The chain carries TRBV24-1 and TRBJ2-6, with TRBD1 as a possible D gene (6 bases). Germline V gene lookup returns CDR1 KGHDR and CDR2 SFDVKD. Trimming cost V 8 bases and J 0 bases, with 13 bases left between them. CDR3 length: 16 amino acids. This chain's CDR3 is CATIWGPSSGANVLTF. CDR3 sequence (DNA): TGTGCCACCATTTGGGGGCCTAGCTCTGGGGCCAACGTCCTGACTTTC.